The 24 T cell receptor delta chains presented below share a single source sample, sequenced in a study of Vδ1+ human thymocytes. Overall study findings and caveats: Thymic TRG and TRD repertoires appeared highly polyclonal, with Gaussian CDR3 length distributions.

Their specific antigens are unknown. Sequences come from RNA converted to cDNA by reverse transcription. The CDR3 regions were amplified by multiplex PCR from V-gene primers to a constant-region primer. TCRdb ran CATT on the multiplex PCR reads. The repertoire includes 24,000 or so delta-chain clones, around 28% of them detected once, and 1.5% to 2% sits in the top ten. Sequencing was performed on Vdelta1+ gamma-delta thymocytes from the thymus. Subset reported: FACS-sorted CD3+ TCRalphabeta- TCRVdelta1+ TCRVdelta2- thymocytes. These receptors were collected from a boy younger than two who had congenital heart surgery.

With respect to this clone: It may be a read error: a sequence one base away is much more abundant. This rearrangement joins TRDV1 to TRDJ1, with D maybe TRDD2 (5 bases). The CDR3 spans 16 residues. Germline V gene lookup returns CDR1 TSWWSYY and CDR2 QGS. Trimming removed 1 base from V and 3 bases from J, with 15 bases in between. The CDR3 protein is CALGEPPYIPPDKLIF. Written as DNA, the CDR3 is TGTGCTCTTGGGGAACCGCCCTACATCCCTCCCGATAAACTCATCTTT.

This rearrangement joins TRDV1 to TRDJ1; weak D call: TRDD3 (6 bases). This CDR3 has 16 amino acids. Looked up from germline, CDR1 is TSWWSYY and CDR2 is QGS. Trimming took 3 bases from V and 0 from J, leaving 14 bases between them. The CDR3 DNA reads TGTGCTCTTGGGGAGGGTTGGGGGCCGTACACCGATAAACTCATCTTT. It specifies CALGEGWGPYTDKLIF.

A word on this clone: It may be a read error: a sequence one base away is much more abundant. V and J are TRDV1 and TRDJ1; TRDD3 aligns across 11 bases. The germline V gene has CDR1 TSWWSYY and CDR2 QGS. V lost 1 base and J lost 7; bases outside the gene matches: 17. This CDR3 comprises 19 residues. The CDR3 spells CALGERRWWGIRVGSKLIF. DNA for the CDR3: TGTGCTCTTGGGGAACGCCGGTGGTGGGGGATACGCGTCGGGAGTAAACTCATCTTT.

Many counts were recorded for this clone. The rearrangement uses TRDV1 and TRDJ1; D may be TRDD3 (5 bases). The germline V gene has CDR1 TSWWSYY and CDR2 QGS. V was clipped by 2 bases and J by 0 bases, with 22 bases between them. The CDR3 extends over 19 amino acids. CDR3 bases: TGTGCTCTTGGGGAAAAGGGTATCGCTGTGGGGTTATACACCGATAAACTCATCTTT. This encodes CALGEKGIAVGLYTDKLIF.

This clone was observed a few times. Possible read error: a much larger clone is one base away. J is TRDJ1 and V is TRDV1; TRDD3 might be the D (5 bases). The CDR3 is made up of 15 amino acids. The germline V and J ends were trimmed by 9 bases and 0 bases, with 17 bases remaining between them. Germline-derived CDR1 and CDR2 are TSWWSYY and QGS. CDR3 DNA sequence: TGTGCTCTCTATTTAGGGGGCCCGTACACCGATAAACTCATCTTT. Its translation is CALYLGGPYTDKLIF.

This clone has a handful of counts. The chain joins TRDV1 to TRDJ1, with D possibly being TRDD1 or TRDD3 (5 bases each). V dropped 3 bases and J dropped 0 bases, with 20 bases sitting between them. CDR1 and CDR2 (germline): TSWWSYY, QGS. There are 18 residues in the CDR3. CDR3 nucleotide sequence: TGTGCTCTTGGGGAGGGGGCACTGGCCCAAATATACACCGATAAACTCATCTTT. Translation: CALGEGALAQIYTDKLIF.

The genes are TRDV1 and TRDJ1; 9 bases line up with TRDD3. V was pared by 1 base and J by 0 bases, with 21 bases of the junction left unmatched. The CDR3 loop spans 22 amino acids. Germline CDR1 is TSWWSYY and CDR2 is QGS. The CDR3 DNA sequence: TGTGCTCTTGGGGAACAAGTAGGTCTTCCGAGGGGATACGCTCAAAACACCGATAAACTCATCTTT. This translates into CALGEQVGLPRGYAQNTDKLIF.

This clone showed up just a few times. A much more abundant neighbour one base away suggests this may be a read error. Other nucleotide sequences in the sample specify the same CDR3. The J gene is TRDJ1, the V gene TRDV2; TRDD3 is a possible D gene (6 bases). CDR3 length: 15 residues. CDR1 and CDR2 from the germline V gene are GEAIGNYY and EKD. CDR3 residues: CACEDWESAADKLIF. The DNA for the CDR3 is TGTGCCTGTGAAGACTGGGAGAGCGCAGCCGATAAACTCATCTTC.

In regard to this clone: It may be a read error: a sequence one base away is much more abundant. V is TRDV1 and J is TRDJ1; D unresolved. CDR3 length: 18 residues. Germline V gene data show CDR1 as TSWWSYY and CDR2 as QGS. Trimming took off 0 bases at V and 0 bases at J, with 17 bases between the two ends. The CDR3 here is CALGELFCGPRYTDKLIF. The DNA of the CDR3 is TGTGCTCTTGGGGAACTTTTCTGTGGGCCCCGGTACACCGATAAACTCATCTTT.

The rearrangement uses TRDV1 and TRDJ1; 8 nucleotides agree with TRDD3. V was clipped by 2 bases and J by 4 bases; unmatched bases: 36. Germline assignment: CDR1 TSWWSYY and CDR2 QGS. CDR3 length: 25 residues. The DNA of the CDR3 is TGTGCTCTTGGGGAAACGGGGGGCCTTGACTTCCCCGGGAGGTCCTTACTGGGGGCCTTCGATAAACTCATCTTT. Translated, it gives CALGETGGLDFPGRSLLGAFDKLIF.

This clone was counted a few times. The J gene is TRDJ1, the V gene TRDV1; tentatively, D is TRDD2 (5 bases). V shed 9 bases and J shed 0 bases, with 41 bases lying between them. CDR1 TSWWSYY and CDR2 QGS come from the germline V gene. The CDR3 runs 23 residues. The CDR3 protein is CALPTPTTRAAGDVWSYTDKLIF. The CDR3 DNA reads as TGTGCTCTACCAACCCCTACAACGCGGGCAGCGGGCGATGTCTGGTCATACACCGATAAACTCATCTTT.

The chain combines TRDV1 with TRDJ1; D is ambiguous. CDR3 size: 12 residues. Germline V gene sequence: CDR1 TSWWSYY, CDR2 QGS. The CDR3 bases are TGTGCGCTGTCGGTAACTCGCGATAAACTCATCTTT. This encodes CALSVTRDKLIF.

V gene TRDV1 combines with J gene TRDJ1, with D uncertain. V lost 0 bases and J lost 3, with 14 bases in between. Germline CDR1 reads TSWWSYY; CDR2 reads QGS. This CDR3 is built from 16 residues. CDR3 in DNA: TGTGCTCTTGGGGAACTCTCCTCTACTTACCCCGATAAACTCATCTTT. Its translation: CALGELSSTYPDKLIF.

As for this clone: This may come from a read error, since a much larger clone is one base off. This chain uses TRDV1 with TRDJ1; tentative D call: TRDD3 (8 bases). V was trimmed by 1 base and J by 5 bases, leaving 20 bases between them. Germline assignment: CDR1 TSWWSYY and CDR2 QGS. The CDR3 is 17 amino acids. The CDR3 DNA follows: TGTGCTCTTGGGGAACCGTTCCCTTCCTGGGGGAGGGATAAACTCATCTTT. Its translation is CALGEPFPSWGRDKLIF.

Regarding this clone: The same CDR3 can be traced to other DNA sequences in this sample. The J gene is TRDJ1, the V gene TRDV1; D is possibly TRDD3 (5 bases). V was trimmed by 0 bases and J by 0 bases, leaving 32 bases between them. This CDR3 region has 23 residues. Germline CDR1 is TSWWSYY and CDR2 is QGS. Here the CDR3 reads CALGELPYSPPREGAGYTDKLIF. As DNA, the CDR3 is TGTGCTCTTGGGGAACTTCCGTATTCCCCCCCTAGAGAGGGGGCCGGGTACACCGATAAACTCATCTTT.

This clone came up a few times. This chain uses TRDV1 with TRDJ1, with 12 bases lining up with TRDD3. V trimming: 0 bases; J trimming: 11 bases; junction bases outside the gene matches: 16. The CDR3 spans 18 residues. Germline lookup yields CDR1 TSWWSYY and CDR2 QGS. In DNA, the CDR3 is TGTGCTCTTGGGGAACTCCCCCGGGGGCCTGGGGGATACGTTAAGCTCATCTTT. Protein sequence: CALGELPRGPGGYVKLIF.

This clone was observed once. V and J are TRDV1 and TRDJ1, with 9 nucleotides matching TRDD2. Germline V gene data show CDR1 as TSWWSYY and CDR2 as QGS. CDR3 length: 21 residues. Trimming removed 4 bases from V and 0 bases from J; junction bases left unmatched: 21. The CDR3 region is CALGGLKAFLPSRGYTDKLIF. CDR3 in DNA: TGTGCTCTTGGGGGCCTCAAGGCCTTCCTACCGTCTAGGGGATACACCGATAAACTCATCTTT.

About this clone: Other nucleotide sequences in the sample specify the same CDR3. V usage is TRDV1 and J usage is TRDJ1; 13 positions agree with TRDD3. The junction had 12 bases not matched to a gene; V was cut back by 0 bases and J by 2 bases. CDR3 length: 20 residues. Per the germline V gene, CDR1 is TSWWSYY and CDR2 is QGS. The CDR3 DNA follows: TGTGCTCTTGGGGAACTCGTAAGCTACTGGGGGATACGAGGGACCGATAAACTCATCTTT. As protein: CALGELVSYWGIRGTDKLIF.

The genes are TRDV1 and TRDJ1, with 8 positions matching TRDD2. With V trimmed by 4 bases and J by 3 bases, 22 bases remained unmatched. The CDR3 covers 20 residues. The germline V gene has CDR1 TSWWSYY and CDR2 QGS. The CDR3 spells CALGALFLPIIPGGSDKLIF. The CDR3 DNA follows: TGTGCTCTTGGGGCCCTCTTCCTACCTATAATCCCCGGAGGTTCCGATAAACTCATCTTT.

The chain combines TRDV1 with TRDJ2; D not resolved. V lost 2 bases and J 0 bases, leaving 31 bases between the germline ends. The length of the CDR3 is 23 residues. The germline CDR1 and CDR2 sequences are TSWWSYY and QGS. The CDR3 bases are TGTGCTCTTGGGGAAGACAAGGAATTGTGGAAGTTAGGACTGCGACCTTTGACAGCACAACTCTTCTTT. Residues: CALGEDKELWKLGLRPLTAQLFF.

This clone came up a few times. A clone one base away is much larger, so this may be a read error. V usage is TRDV1 and J usage is TRDJ1, with 9 bases identical to TRDD3. The germline V gene encodes CDR1 TSWWSYY and CDR2 QGS. CDR3 size: 20 residues. The CDR3: CALGKDCLLAGIRGPDKLTF. The CDR3, as DNA: TGTGCTCTTGGGAAGGATTGCCTCCTAGCGGGGATACGCGGGCCCGATAAACTCACCTTT.

This chain joins TRDV1 and TRDJ1, with D perhaps TRDD3 (5 bases). Germline CDR1 is TSWWSYY and CDR2 is QGS. Trimming cost V 5 bases and J 2 bases, with 18 bases left between them. This CDR3 has 16 residues. The chain's CDR3 is CALGLPCSWETDKLIF. DNA for the CDR3: TGTGCTCTTGGGCTACCCTGCTCCTGGGAGACCGATAAACTCATCTTT.

In regard to this clone: This likely stems from a read error, as it lies one base from a far larger clone. The rearrangement links TRDV2 to TRDJ3; D is undetermined. The V gene's germline CDR1 is GEAIGNYY and CDR2 EKD. The CDR3 has 19 residues. Trimming stripped 1 base from V and 1 base from J, with 16 bases between. The CDR3 region is CACDTDDILVSWDTRQMFF. The CDR3 DNA reads as TGTGCCTGTGACACTGATGATATCTTGGTGTCCTGGGACACCCGACAGATGTTTTTC.

Of note for this clone: The same CDR3 can be traced to other DNA sequences in this sample. The V and J genes are TRDV1 and TRDJ2; 7 nucleotides line up with TRDD3. The CDR3 sequence is 20 residues long. Germline V gene sequence: CDR1 TSWWSYY, CDR2 QGS. Trimming took 4 bases from V and 0 from J; bases not matched to a gene: 17. CDR3 sequence (DNA): TGTGCTCTTGGGGCTCGACGTCGGGGGATCCCGGGCCCTTTGACAGCACAACTCTTCTTT. Its translation is CALGARRRGIPGPLTAQLFF.